What follows are 22 T cell receptor beta chains derived from one specimen sequenced in a study of blood T cells in healthy people across ages. Primed by a sample-barcoded 5' primer and a J-beta primer mix, a second PCR proceeded for 7 to 11 cycles. TCRdb reprocessed the 5' RACE reads via MiXCR and lists one record per CDR3 protein. The sample contains roughly 730,000 distinct CDR3 sequences, roughly 50% of which appear only once. Sequencing was performed on blood. These receptors were taken from a man aged 40-55 years in good health.

The chain carries TRBV18 and TRBJ2-3, with a possible D match to TRBD2 (5 bases). The germline V gene has CDR1 KGHSH and CDR2 LQKENI. The CDR3 spans 12 residues. Trimming took 3 bases from V and 9 from J, leaving 10 bases between them. The CDR3 nucleotides are TGTGCCAGCTCACCCGGCCGAGGGACGCAGTATTTT. Amino acid sequence: CASSPGRGTQYF.

This clonotype was detected a few times. The V call is TRBV12-3 or TRBV12-4, the J call TRBJ2-7; unclear D gene. V lost 6 bases, J lost 6 bases, and 9 bases lay in between. The CDR3 has 11 amino acids. The DNA for the CDR3 is TGTGCCAGCAGCTCAACCCCCGAGCAGTACTTC. This translates into CASSSTPEQYF.

DNA of the CDR3: TGCGCCAGCAGCTTGACGGCGATGTCAGCGACTTCCTACAATGAGCAGTACTTC. Its protein is CASSLTAMSATSYNEQYF. The J gene is TRBJ2-1, the V gene TRBV5-1; unclear D gene. The DNA end is more similar to TRBJ2-7, so the J call may be wrong. Germline lookup yields CDR1 SGHRS and CDR2 YFSETQ. This CDR3 spans 18 amino acids.

The rearrangement links TRBV15 to TRBJ2-5; D tentatively fits TRBD1 or TRBD2 (5 bases each). Germline loops: CDR1 LNHNV, CDR2 YYDKDF (reference sequence). CDR3 length: 17 residues. V was cut by 3 bases and J by 4 bases, with 21 bases left in between. This CDR3 reads CATSRPRGSWDRETQYF. The CDR3 nucleotides read TGTGCCACCAGCAGGCCCCGGGGTTCGTGGGACCGAGAGACCCAGTACTTC.

The rearrangement joins TRBV7-2 to TRBJ2-3; D is undetermined. There are 12 residues in the CDR3. Germline values: CDR1 SGHTA, CDR2 FQGNSA. Deletions cut 3 bases from V and 7 bases from J, with 8 bases between. The CDR3 nucleotides read TGTGCCAGCAGCTTTACTACTCATACGCAGTATTTT. It is translated as CASSFTTHTQYF.

This clonotype was detected many times. The chain combines TRBV7-2 with TRBJ1-2; the match to TRBD1 covers 8 bases. The CDR3 sequence is 14 residues long. Germline values: CDR1 SGHTA, CDR2 FQGNSA. V gave up 5 bases and J gave up 9 bases; unmatched junction bases: 11. This CDR3 is CASSPSGQGRSYTF. Written as DNA, the CDR3 is TGTGCCAGCAGCCCCTCTGGACAGGGTCGGAGCTACACCTTC. Full variable domain (remainder filled in from reference TRBV7-2 and TRBJ1-2): GAGVSQSPSNKVTEKGKDVELRCDPISGHTALYWYRQSLGQGLEFLIYFQGNSAPDKSGLPSDRFSAERTGGSVSTLTIQRTQQEDSAVYLCASSPSGQGRSYTFGSGTRLTVV.

This clonotype came up a few times. The CDR3, as DNA: TGTGCCAGCACCCCTCTTCGGACAGCCCACGAGCAGTACTTC. It is translated as CASTPLRTAHEQYF. The rearrangement uses TRBV25-1 and TRBJ2-7; tentatively, D is TRBD1 (6 bases). The CDR3 spans 14 residues. CDR1 is MGHDK and CDR2 is SYGVNS in the germline V gene. V was pared by 7 bases and J by 5 bases, with 18 bases between.

The V call is TRBV6-2 or TRBV6-3, the J call TRBJ2-3, with D perhaps matching TRBD1 (5 bases). Germline assignment: CDR1 MNHEY and CDR2 SVGEGT. This CDR3 has 12 residues. Between the trimmed V and J ends, which lost 2 bases and 7 bases, there was a span of 7 bases. The CDR3 protein is CASSYGANTQYF. The CDR3 DNA reads as TGTGCCAGCAGTTACGGGGCTAATACGCAGTATTTT.

The chain couples TRBV14 to TRBJ2-7, with TRBD1 identical over 7 bases. The V gene end was trimmed by 3 bases and the J gene end by 0 bases; junction bases not matched to a gene: 5. The CDR3 runs to 15 residues. The germline V gene has CDR1 SGHDN and CDR2 FVKESK. Here the CDR3 DNA reads TGTGCCAGCAGCCAGGAACAGGGGATCTCCTACGAGCAGTACTTC. Protein sequence: CASSQEQGISYEQYF.

This chain links TRBV9 with TRBJ1-2; 10 bases align to TRBD1. The germline V gene has CDR1 SGDLS and CDR2 YYNGEE. This CDR3 is 15 amino acids long. The trim removed 2 bases at V and 4 bases at J, leaving 5 bases unmatched. The CDR3 sequence is CASSVGTGESYGYTF. CDR3 DNA sequence: TGTGCCAGCAGCGTCGGGACAGGGGAATCCTATGGCTACACCTTC.

V and J are TRBV18 and TRBJ2-7; D may be TRBD2 (6 bases). V shed 2 bases and J shed 8 bases, with 13 bases lying between them. Germline CDR1 reads KGHSH; CDR2 reads LQKENI. The CDR3 is 13 amino acids. The CDR3 spells CASSPKIAGQQYF. The CDR3, as DNA: TGTGCCAGCTCACCAAAAATCGCGGGGCAGCAGTACTTC.

This rearrangement joins TRBV3-1 to TRBJ2-5; either TRBD1 or TRBD2 may fit D (7 bases each). The germline CDR1 and CDR2 sequences are LGHDT and YNNKEL (reference sequence). This CDR3 spans 15 amino acids. The V gene lost 6 bases and the J gene lost 7 bases, with 21 bases spanning the gap. The CDR3 coding sequence is TGTGCCAGCAGTCGCAGGGGGAGGGACTTTTGGACCCAGTACTTC. Translated: CASSRRGRDFWTQYF.

Of note for this clonotype: A much larger clone differs by one base, so this may be a read error. This chain uses TRBV6-5 with TRBJ2-7; D might be TRBD2 (6 bases). The germline V gene has CDR1 MNHEY and CDR2 SVGAGI. With 6 bases removed from V and 2 bases from J, the gap between germline ends came to 11 bases. This CDR3 has 13 residues. The CDR3 DNA reads as TGTGCCAGCAGCCCCTGGGGGGCCTACGAGCAGTACTTC. Protein product: CASSPWGAYEQYF.

In the case of this clonotype: Mismatch with germline at one junction end may stem from a read error. The chain links TRBV10-3 to TRBJ2-4; TRBD2 matches at 8 bases. The closer fit of TRBJ2-7 to the DNA end suggests the J call may be wrong. Germline V gene data show CDR1 as ENHRY and CDR2 as SYGVKD. This CDR3 has 15 residues. The CDR3 protein is CTISESASGSYEQYF. DNA of the CDR3: TGTACCATCAGTGAGTCGGCTAGCGGGTCGTACGAGCAGTACTTC.

The chain uses TRBV5-1 and TRBJ2-5; 7 positions match TRBD1. The CDR3 consists of 15 residues. Looked up from germline, CDR1 is SGHRS and CDR2 is YFSETQ. V gave up 0 bases and J gave up 3 bases; unmatched junction bases: 5. For the CDR3, the DNA is TGCGCCAGCAGCTTGGGTTGGACAGGAGAAGAGACCCAGTACTTC. This encodes CASSLGWTGEETQYF.

This clonotype was seen only a few times. The CDR3 DNA sequence: TGTGCCAGCCAGGCGGACGGAACGTCAGATACGCAGTATTTT. Protein: CASQADGTSDTQYF. This chain joins TRBV2 and TRBJ2-3; the D is unclear. Looked up from germline, CDR1 is SNHLY and CDR2 is FYNNEI. The CDR3 totals 14 residues. The V end was cut by 8 bases, the J end by 4 bases, with 16 bases between.

The V gene is TRBV6-5, the J gene TRBJ1-1; unclear D gene. Trimming left V 2 bases short and J 3 bases short, with 7 bases between. Germline assignment: CDR1 MNHEY and CDR2 SVGAGI. The CDR3 spans 13 residues. DNA for the CDR3: TGTGCCAGCAGTTACACCAAGGACACTGAAGCTTTCTTT. Translated, it gives CASSYTKDTEAFF.

This clonotype was counted a few times. The chain uses TRBV4-1 and TRBJ1-4; D is perhaps TRBD1 (5 bases). Trimming removed 0 bases at V and 5 bases at J, with 7 bases between. From germline, CDR1 is MGHRA and CDR2 YSYEKL. The CDR3 is 14 amino acids. This CDR3 is CASSQDQGNEKLFF. CDR3 in DNA: TGCGCCAGCAGCCAAGATCAGGGAAATGAAAAACTGTTTTTT.

This clonotype was recorded a few times. This rearrangement joins TRBV20-1 to TRBJ2-5; TRBD2 matches at 13 bases. The end of the DNA aligns better with TRBJ2-7, so the J call may be wrong. This CDR3 comprises 17 residues. Germline V CDR1 and CDR2: DFQATT, SNEGSKA (reference sequence). This CDR3 is CSARDLTSGRWGYEQYF. DNA for the CDR3: TGCAGTGCTAGAGATCTGACTAGCGGGAGGTGGGGTTACGAGCAGTACTTC.

The V and J genes are TRBV7-3 and TRBJ1-5, with a weak D call TRBD1 (6 bases). Germline assignment: CDR1 SGHTA and CDR2 FQGTGA. The CDR3 is 15 residues long. Trimming removed 5 bases from V and 2 bases from J, with 13 bases in between. CDR3 DNA sequence: TGTGCCAGCAGCCCGATCAGGGGTGGCAATCAGCCCCAGCATTTT. Protein: CASSPIRGGNQPQHF.

This clonotype showed up just a few times. The junction does not match germline at one end; this may be a read error. V usage is TRBV5-1 and J usage is TRBJ1-5; D remains unclear. Germline assignment: CDR1 SGHRS and CDR2 YFSETQ. The CDR3 sequence is 15 residues long. As DNA, the CDR3 is TGTGCCAGCAGCTTGGGCGGGTATAGCAATCAGCCCCAGCATTTT. Translating gives CASSLGGYSNQPQHF.

As for this clonotype: One junction end does not reproduce the germline sequence, and a read error may be involved. V usage is TRBV11-2 and J usage is TRBJ2-4, with D tentatively TRBD1 or TRBD2 (5 bases each). Matching the DNA end better, TRBJ2-5 makes the J call doubtful. Germline CDR1 is SGHAT and CDR2 is FQNNGV. The length of the CDR3 is 17 residues. CDR3 nucleotide sequence: TGTGCCAGCAGCCAGAAAGCATACTCCGGGACCCAAGGGACCCAGTACTTC. Amino acid sequence: CASSQKAYSGTQGTQYF.